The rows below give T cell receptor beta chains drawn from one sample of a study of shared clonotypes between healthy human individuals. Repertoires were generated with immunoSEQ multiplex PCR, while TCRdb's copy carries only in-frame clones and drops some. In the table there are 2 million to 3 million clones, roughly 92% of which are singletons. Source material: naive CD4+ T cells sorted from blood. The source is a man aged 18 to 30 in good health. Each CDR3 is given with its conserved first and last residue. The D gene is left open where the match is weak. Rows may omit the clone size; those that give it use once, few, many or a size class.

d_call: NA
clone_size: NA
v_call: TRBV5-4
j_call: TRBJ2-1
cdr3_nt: TGTGCCACCCAGTGGATGGCTAGCGCCAATGAGCAGTTCTTC
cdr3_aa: CATQWMASANEQFF

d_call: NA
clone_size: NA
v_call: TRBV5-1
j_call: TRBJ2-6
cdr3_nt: TGCGCCAGCAGCTGGAGGGAGAGGACCTCTGGGGCCAACGTCCTGACTTTC
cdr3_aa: CASSWRERTSGANVLTF

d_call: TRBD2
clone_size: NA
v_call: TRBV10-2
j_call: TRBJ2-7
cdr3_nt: TGCGCCAGCAGCCTACGGGAGGGAGGAGTCGAGCAGTACTTC
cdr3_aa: CASSLREGGVEQYF

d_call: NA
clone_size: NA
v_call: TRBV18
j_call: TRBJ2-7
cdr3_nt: TGTGCCAGCTCACCACGGTCTTCTCTCCAGCGGAGACCCTACGAGCAGTACTTC
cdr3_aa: CASSPRSSLQRRPYEQYF

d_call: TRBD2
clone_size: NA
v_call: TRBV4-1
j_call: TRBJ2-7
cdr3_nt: TGCGCCAGCAGTCATCCCACTAGCGGTCGCTACGAGCAGTACTTC
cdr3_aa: CASSHPTSGRYEQYF

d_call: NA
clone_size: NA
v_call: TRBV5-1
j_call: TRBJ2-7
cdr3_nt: TGCGCCAGCAGCCCCGGGGGAGGGGGCTTCACTTCCTACGAGCAGTACTTC
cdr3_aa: CASSPGGGGFTSYEQYF

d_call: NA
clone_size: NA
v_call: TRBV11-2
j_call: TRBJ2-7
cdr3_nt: TGTGCCAGCAGCCGAACTAGCTACGAGCAGTACTTC
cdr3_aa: CASSRTSYEQYF

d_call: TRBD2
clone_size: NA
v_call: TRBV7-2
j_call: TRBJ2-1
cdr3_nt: TGTGCCAGCAGCTCGCTAGCGGGAGGGCCAGGGGAGCAGTTCTTC
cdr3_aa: CASSSLAGGPGEQFF

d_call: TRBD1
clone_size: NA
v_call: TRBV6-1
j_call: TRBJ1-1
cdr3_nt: TGTGCCAGCAGACGACAGGGAAGTCCTAACACTGAAGCTTTCTTT
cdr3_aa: CASRRQGSPNTEAFF

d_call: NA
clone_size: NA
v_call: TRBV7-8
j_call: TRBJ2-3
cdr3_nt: TGTGCCAGCAGCTTAGGGGCGGGTTTAATTAGCACAGATACGCAGTATTTT
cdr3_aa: CASSLGAGLISTDTQYF

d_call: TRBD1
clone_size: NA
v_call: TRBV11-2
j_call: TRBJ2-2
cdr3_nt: TGTGCCAGCAGCTTAGACCCGGGACAGGGGCTACTAAACACCGGGGAGCTGTTTTTT
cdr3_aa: CASSLDPGQGLLNTGELFF

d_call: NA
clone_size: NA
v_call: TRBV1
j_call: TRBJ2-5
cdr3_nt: TGCACCAGCAGCCAAAGGGGGGTTCAACAAGAGACCCAGTACTTC
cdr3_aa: CTSSQRGVQQETQYF

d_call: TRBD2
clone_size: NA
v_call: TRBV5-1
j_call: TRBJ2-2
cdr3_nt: TGCGCCAGCAGCTTAGACCCCGGGACTAGCGCCGGGGAGCTGTTTTTT
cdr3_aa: CASSLDPGTSAGELFF

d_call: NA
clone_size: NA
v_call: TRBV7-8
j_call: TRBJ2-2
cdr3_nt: TGTGCCAGCAGCTTTTACACGAACACCGGGGAGCTGTTTTTT
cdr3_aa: CASSFYTNTGELFF

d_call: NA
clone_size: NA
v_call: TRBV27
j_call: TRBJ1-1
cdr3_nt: TGTGCCAGCAGTTTTTACAGCCACACTGAAGCTTTCTTT
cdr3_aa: CASSFYSHTEAFF

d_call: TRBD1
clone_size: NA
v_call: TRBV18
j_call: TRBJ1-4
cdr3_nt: TGTGCCAGCCGCGGGACAGGGGGTGAGGAAAAACTGTTTTTT
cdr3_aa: CASRGTGGEEKLFF

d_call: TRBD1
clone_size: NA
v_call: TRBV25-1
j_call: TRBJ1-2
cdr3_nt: TGTGCCAGCAGTGACGACAGGGGCCCTGGCTACACCTTC
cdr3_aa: CASSDDRGPGYTF

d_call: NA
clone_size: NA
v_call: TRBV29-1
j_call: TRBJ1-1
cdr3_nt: TGCAGCGTTGCCAGGAACACTGAAGCTTTCTTT
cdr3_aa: CSVARNTEAFF

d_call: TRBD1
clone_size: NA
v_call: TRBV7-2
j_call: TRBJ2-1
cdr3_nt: TGTGCCAGCAGCTTCTGGACAGGGTTGTCCTACAATGAGCAGTTCTTC
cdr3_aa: CASSFWTGLSYNEQFF

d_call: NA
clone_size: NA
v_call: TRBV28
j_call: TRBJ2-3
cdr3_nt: TGTGCCAGCAGTCCTCCAGGGTTAGGGACAGATACGCAGTATTTT
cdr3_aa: CASSPPGLGTDTQYF

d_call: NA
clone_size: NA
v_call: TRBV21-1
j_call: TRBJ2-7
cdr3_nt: TGTGCCAGCAGCAAAGGCCCTCTAGCGGGAGGGCCAATCGAGCAGTACTTC
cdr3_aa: CASSKGPLAGGPIEQYF

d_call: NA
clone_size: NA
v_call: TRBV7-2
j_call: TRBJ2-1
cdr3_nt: TGTGCCAGCACCTTAAGACCCCTAGCGAGCAGCTCCTACAATGAGCAGTTCTTC
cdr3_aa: CASTLRPLASSSYNEQFF

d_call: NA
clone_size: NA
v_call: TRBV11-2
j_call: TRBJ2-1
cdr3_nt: TGTGCCAGCAGCTTACAGGGATTAGGCTCCTACAATGAGCAGTTCTTC
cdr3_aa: CASSLQGLGSYNEQFF

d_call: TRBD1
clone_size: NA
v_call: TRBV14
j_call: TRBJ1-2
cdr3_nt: TGTGCCAGCAGCCAGCAGGGGGTTAACTATGGCTACACCTTC
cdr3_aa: CASSQQGVNYGYTF

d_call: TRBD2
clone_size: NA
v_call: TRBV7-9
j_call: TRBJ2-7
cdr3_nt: TGTGCCAGCAGCCCTTACCTAGCGGGAGCCGAGCAGTACTTC
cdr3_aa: CASSPYLAGAEQYF

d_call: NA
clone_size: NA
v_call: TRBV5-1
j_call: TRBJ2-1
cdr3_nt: TGCGCCAGCAGTCCCGACAACAATGAGCAGTTCTTC
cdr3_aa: CASSPDNNEQFF

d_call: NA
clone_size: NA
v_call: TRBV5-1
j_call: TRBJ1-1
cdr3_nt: TGCGCCAGCAGCGCTTTGGGCCACACTGAAGCTTTCTTT
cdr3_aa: CASSALGHTEAFF

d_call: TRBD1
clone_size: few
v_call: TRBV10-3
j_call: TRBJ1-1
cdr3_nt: TGTGCCATCAGCGCGGGACAGGGGGAGGCTTTCTTT
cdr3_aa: CAISAGQGEAFF

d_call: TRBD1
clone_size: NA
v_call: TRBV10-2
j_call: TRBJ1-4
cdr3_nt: TGCGCCAGCACTGCACAGGGGGCGCGGGGAAAACTGTTTTTT
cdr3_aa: CASTAQGARGKLFF

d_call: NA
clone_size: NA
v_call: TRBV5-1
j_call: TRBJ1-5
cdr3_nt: TGCGCCAGGGAGGGGCATAATCAGCCCCAGCATTTT
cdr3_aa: CAREGHNQPQHF

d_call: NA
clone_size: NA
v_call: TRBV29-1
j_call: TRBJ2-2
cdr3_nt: TGCAGCGTTGCTCTGACCGGGGAGCTGTTTTTT
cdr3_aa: CSVALTGELFF

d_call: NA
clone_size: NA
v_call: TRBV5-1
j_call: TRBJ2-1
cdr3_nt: TGCGCCAGCAGCTCCGAATCACAGGGAGGCTACAATGAGCAGTTCTTC
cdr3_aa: CASSSESQGGYNEQFF

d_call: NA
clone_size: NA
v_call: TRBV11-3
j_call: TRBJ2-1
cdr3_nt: TGTGCCAGCAGCCCCGACCGACACAATGAGCAGTTCTTC
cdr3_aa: CASSPDRHNEQFF

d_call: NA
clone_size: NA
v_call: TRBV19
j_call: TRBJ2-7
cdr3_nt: TGTGCCAGTAGTACCCCTCGGGACGAGCAGTACTTC
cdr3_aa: CASSTPRDEQYF

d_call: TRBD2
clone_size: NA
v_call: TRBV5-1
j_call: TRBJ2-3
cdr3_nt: TGCGCCAGCAGCTCGGGACTAGCGGGAGGGATGACAGATACGCAGTATTTT
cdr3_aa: CASSSGLAGGMTDTQYF

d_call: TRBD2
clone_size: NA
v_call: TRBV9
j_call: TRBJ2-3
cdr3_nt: TGTGCCAGCAGCGTAGCTAGTCTAGCGGGCACAGATACGCAGTATTTT
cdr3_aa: CASSVASLAGTDTQYF

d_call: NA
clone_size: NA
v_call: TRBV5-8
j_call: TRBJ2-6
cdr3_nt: TGTGCCAGCAGCTTGGTGGCTGGGGCCAACGTCCTGACTTTC
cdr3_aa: CASSLVAGANVLTF

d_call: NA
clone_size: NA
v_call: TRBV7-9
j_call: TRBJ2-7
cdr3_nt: TGTGCCAGCAGCTTAAGCCCGGGAGACGAGCAGTACTTC
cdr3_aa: CASSLSPGDEQYF

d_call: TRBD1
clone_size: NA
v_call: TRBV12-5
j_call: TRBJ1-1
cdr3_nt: TGTGCTAGTGGGCCCTACTACGGAAACCGGGACAGCCCTTTCTTT
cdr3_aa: CASGPYYGNRDSPFF

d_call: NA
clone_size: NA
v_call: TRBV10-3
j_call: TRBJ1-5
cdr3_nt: TGTGCCATCAGTGACGGTAGCAATCAGCCCCAGCATTTT
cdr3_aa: CAISDGSNQPQHF

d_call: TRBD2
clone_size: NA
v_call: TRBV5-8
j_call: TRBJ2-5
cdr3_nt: TGTGCCAGCAGCACTAGCGGGGGGCGATCCCAAGAGACCCAGTACTTC
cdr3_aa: CASSTSGGRSQETQYF

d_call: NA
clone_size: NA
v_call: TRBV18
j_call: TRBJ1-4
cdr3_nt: TGTGCCAGCTCACCTTACAGGGCGGGGAATGAAAAACTGTTTTTT
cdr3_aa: CASSPYRAGNEKLFF

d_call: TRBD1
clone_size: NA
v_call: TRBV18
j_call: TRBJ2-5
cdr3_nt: TGTGCCAGCTCACCTGGGACAGGGGGCGCAGAGACCCAGTACTTC
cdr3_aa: CASSPGTGGAETQYF

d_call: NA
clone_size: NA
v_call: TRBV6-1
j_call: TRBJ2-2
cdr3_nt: TGTGCCAGCAGTGAAGCCCCCGGGGAGCTGTTTTTT
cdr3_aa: CASSEAPGELFF

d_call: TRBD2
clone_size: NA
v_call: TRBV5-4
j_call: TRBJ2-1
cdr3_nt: TGTGCCAGCAGCTTGAATGGACTAGCGGGGGATGAGCAGTTCTTC
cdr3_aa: CASSLNGLAGDEQFF

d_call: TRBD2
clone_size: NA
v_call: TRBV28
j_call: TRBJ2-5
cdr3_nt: TGTGCCCGAAACCGGGAGGGCCGGGAGACCCAGTACTTC
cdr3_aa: CARNREGRETQYF

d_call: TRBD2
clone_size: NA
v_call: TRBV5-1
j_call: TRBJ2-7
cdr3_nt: TGCGCCAGCAGCTCCACGACTAGCGGGGGGTGGAACGAGCAGTACTTC
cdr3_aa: CASSSTTSGGWNEQYF

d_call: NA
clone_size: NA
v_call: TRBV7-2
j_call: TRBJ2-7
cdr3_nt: TGTGCCAGCAGCCGGGACGGGCCCTACGAGCAGTACTTC
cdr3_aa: CASSRDGPYEQYF

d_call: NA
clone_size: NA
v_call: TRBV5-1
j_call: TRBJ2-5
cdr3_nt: TGCGCCAGCAGCCCGAGGGACGGTAGCCAAGAGACCCAGTACTTC
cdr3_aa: CASSPRDGSQETQYF

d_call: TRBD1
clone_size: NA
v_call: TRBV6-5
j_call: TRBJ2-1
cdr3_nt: TGTGCCAGCAGTTACGGGACAGGGTACAATGAGCAGTTCTTC
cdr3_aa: CASSYGTGYNEQFF

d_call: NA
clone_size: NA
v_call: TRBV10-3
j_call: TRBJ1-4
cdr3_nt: TGTGCCATCAGTGGGGGAGACCAGGCTAATGAAAAACTGTTTTTT
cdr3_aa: CAISGGDQANEKLFF

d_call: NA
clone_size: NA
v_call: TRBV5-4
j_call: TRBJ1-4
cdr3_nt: TGTGCCAGCAGCCTGGGGACCGCAACTAATGAAAAACTGTTTTTT
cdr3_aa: CASSLGTATNEKLFF

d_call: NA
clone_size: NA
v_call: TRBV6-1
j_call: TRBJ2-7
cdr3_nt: TGTGCCAGCAGTGAATTTATGAGAAACTACGAGCAGTACTTC
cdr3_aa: CASSEFMRNYEQYF

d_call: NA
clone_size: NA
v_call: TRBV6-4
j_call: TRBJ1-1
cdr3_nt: TGTGCCAGCACTACCCCCGACACGAACACTGAAGCTTTCTTT
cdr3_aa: CASTTPDTNTEAFF

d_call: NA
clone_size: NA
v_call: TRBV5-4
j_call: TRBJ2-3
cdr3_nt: TGTGCCAGCAGCCGCACAGATACGCAGTATTTT
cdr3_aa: CASSRTDTQYF

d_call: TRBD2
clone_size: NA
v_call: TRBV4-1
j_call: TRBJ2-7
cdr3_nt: TGCGCCAGCAGCCAAGACCTCGCTAGCGGGAGTTACGAGCAGTACTTC
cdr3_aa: CASSQDLASGSYEQYF

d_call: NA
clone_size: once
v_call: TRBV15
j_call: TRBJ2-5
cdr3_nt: TGTGCCACCAGCAGAGATAGGAAGACCCAGTACTTC
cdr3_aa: CATSRDRKTQYF

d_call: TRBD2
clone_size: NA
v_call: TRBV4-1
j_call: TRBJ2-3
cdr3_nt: TGCGCCAGCAGCCCTTCGGACAGGGCGGGACTAGCGGGAGGGAAGAGAGATACGCAGTATTTT
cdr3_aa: CASSPSDRAGLAGGKRDTQYF

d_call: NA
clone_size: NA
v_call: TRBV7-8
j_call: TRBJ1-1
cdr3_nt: TGTGCCAGCAGCGCCGGACAAATGAACACTGAAGCTTTCTTT
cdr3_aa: CASSAGQMNTEAFF